This note documents a single T cell receptor beta chain sequence. Its cognate antigen is unknown. The CDR3 contains 14 residues. The V end was cut by 6 bases, the J end by 0 bases, with 11 bases between. CDR1 is MDHEN, CDR2 SYDVKM, per germline. This sample stems from a study of cytomegalovirus exposure and HLA in healthy donors. Broader study findings: The tendency of first-cohort TCR clusters to co-occur in the 110 or so validation repertoires emerged from a later analysis. Reported results showed that the classifier diagnosed cytomegalovirus status with high specificity and sensitivity. Most TCR sequences were uncommon, yet certain public TCRs appeared in many donors.

While the first cohort had around 700 subjects, the donors belonged to the separate validation cohort of about 130 subjects. The assay was immunoSEQ multiplex PCR, and TCRdb's table has in-frame clones only and misses some. The repertoire has under 150,000 clones, approximately 90% of them found once; the top ten carry approximately 2%. Sequenced material: PBMCs. The TCR originated in a woman aged 18-35 years in good health and CMV-seronegative. V gene TRBV28 combines with J gene TRBJ1-1; D is undetermined. The DNA for the CDR3 is TGTGCCAGCAGAGATGCGGCGATGAACACTGAAGCTTTCTTT. This translates into CASRDAAMNTEAFF.